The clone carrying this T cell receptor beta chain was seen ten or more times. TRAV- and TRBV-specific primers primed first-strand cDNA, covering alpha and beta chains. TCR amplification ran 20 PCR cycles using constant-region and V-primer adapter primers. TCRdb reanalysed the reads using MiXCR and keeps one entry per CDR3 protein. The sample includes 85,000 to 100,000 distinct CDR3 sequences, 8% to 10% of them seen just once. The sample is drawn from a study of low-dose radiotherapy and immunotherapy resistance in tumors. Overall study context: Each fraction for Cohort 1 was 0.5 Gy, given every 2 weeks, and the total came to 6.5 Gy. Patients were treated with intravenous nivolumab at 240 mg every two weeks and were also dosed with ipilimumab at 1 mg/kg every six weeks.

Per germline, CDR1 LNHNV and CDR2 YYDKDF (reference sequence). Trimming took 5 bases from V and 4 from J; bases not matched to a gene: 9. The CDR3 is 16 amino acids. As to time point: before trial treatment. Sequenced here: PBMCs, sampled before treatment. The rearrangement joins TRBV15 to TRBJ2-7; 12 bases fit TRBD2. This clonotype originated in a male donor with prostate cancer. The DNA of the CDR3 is TGTGCCACCAGCTCACGGACTAGCGGGATGGGGTACGAGCAGTACTTC. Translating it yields CATSSRTSGMGYEQYF.